This T cell receptor (beta chain) was found in a study of T cells after yellow fever vaccination. Study summary: Fractions low in cell number were prepared with SMART-Seq v4 Ultra Low Input.

This clonotype was counted ten times or more. Its antigen remains unidentified. The CDR3 is made up of 15 amino acids. V lost 2 bases and J lost 6, with 15 bases in between. Germline V lookup: CDR1 MNHEY, CDR2 SMNVEV (reference sequence). Findings and limits, study-wide: Of the clonotypes, a small share occurred in both CD4 and CD8 compartments.

TCRdb recomputed calls from the 5' RACE reads with MiXCR, one row per CDR3 protein. The table records more than 200,000 distinct CDR3 sequences, 3.6% of them present only once. This sample comprised PBMCs, obtained 15 days after the yellow fever booster vaccination. This clonotype originated in a man younger than 30 who received the YFV17D yellow fever vaccine. This sequence joins TRBV27 and TRBJ2-3; tentatively, D is TRBD2 (5 bases). CDR3 protein: CASSLVGLATDTQYF. The CDR3, as DNA: TGTGCCAGCAGTTTAGTTGGCCTAGCAACCGATACGCAGTATTTT.